This T cell receptor beta chain is from a study of blood T cell repertoires in COVID-19. Background on the study: Acute-phase and convalescent COVID-19 samples originated in the United States, Italy and Spain. PBMCs, B-cell-depleted T cells, or T cells provided the cDNA or gDNA that made up the material.

In the authors' methods: Scientists estimated how many nucleated cells there were by amplifying reference gene primers. The table came from immunoSEQ multiplex PCR; TCRdb's copy has only in-frame clones and leaves some out. V and J calls and clone size come straight from that table; D and trimming were deduced from the DNA. The repertoire holds roughly 100,000 clones, with under 90% as singletons. CDR1 LGHDT and CDR2 YNNKEL come from the germline V gene (reference sequence). The CDR3 covers 12 residues. The V end lost 2 bases, the J end lost 14 bases, and 15 bases lay between the germline ends. The clonotype was recovered from an older man with acute or convalescent COVID-19. The sequenced material came from peripheral blood. The rearrangement uses TRBV3-1 (or the pseudogene TRBV3-2) and TRBJ2-5; D perhaps matches TRBD1 (5 bases). This chain's CDR3 is CASSQLDIGHYF. As DNA, the CDR3 is TGTGCCAGCAGCCAATTGGACATCGGTCATTACTTC.